The 20 T cell receptor beta chains below come from one sample, sequenced in a study of cytomegalovirus exposure and HLA in healthy donors. Produced via immunoSEQ multiplex PCR; TCRdb's table is partial and in-frame only. Of around 58,000 clones in the sample, 85% to 90% were seen once. The specimen was PBMCs. The receptors stem from a young woman in good health and CMV-seronegative.

The V and J genes are TRBV12-5 and TRBJ2-5, with D maybe TRBD2 (6 bases). Germline V gives CDR1 LGHNT, CDR2 FRNRAP. The CDR3 sequence is 13 residues long. V was cut by 6 bases and J by 3 bases, with 11 bases left in between. For the CDR3, the DNA is TGTGCTAGTGGGGCTTCGGGAGAAGAGACCCAGTACTTC. Its translation: CASGASGEETQYF.

This sequence joins TRBV7-2 and TRBJ1-1, with D uncertain. Germline-derived CDR1 and CDR2 are SGHTA and FQGNSA. Trimming removed 1 base at V and 0 bases at J, with 9 bases between. The CDR3 totals 15 residues. The CDR3 region is CASSLETVMNTEAFF. CDR3 nucleotide sequence: TGTGCCAGCAGCTTAGAAACGGTTATGAACACTGAAGCTTTCTTT.

This sequence joins TRBV5-1 and TRBJ2-2, with D perhaps TRBD1 (8 bases). Deletions cut 2 bases from V and 5 bases from J, with 13 bases between. CDR1 is SGHRS and CDR2 is YFSETQ in the germline V gene. This CDR3 contains 15 residues. The CDR3 DNA is TGCGCCAGCAGCTTCGGACAGGGAGGGACCGGGGAGCTGTTTTTT. Amino acids: CASSFGQGGTGELFF. The complete variable domain, with remaining parts taken from reference TRBV5-1 and TRBJ2-2, reads KAGVTQTPRYLIKTRGQQVTLSCSPISGHRSVSWYQQTPGQGLQFLFEYFSETQRNKGNFPGRFSGRQFSNSRSEMNVSTLELGDSALYLCASSFGQGGTGELFFGEGSRLTVL.

This clone was observed a few times. J is TRBJ2-7 and V is TRBV5-4; 12 bases are a match to TRBD1. Germline V gene lookup returns CDR1 SGHNT and CDR2 YYREEE (reference sequence). V lost 3 bases and J lost 4; bases outside the gene matches: 2. This CDR3 has 14 amino acids. The CDR3 DNA sequence: TGTGCCAGCAGCTGGGACAGGGGGCCTTACGAGCAGTACTTC. Protein: CASSWDRGPYEQYF.

The chain couples TRBV11-3 to TRBJ2-1; D gene unclear. Germline assignment: CDR1 SGHNT and CDR2 YENEEA. This CDR3 is 14 amino acids long. Trimming removed 5 bases from V and 4 bases from J, with 12 bases in between. The CDR3 DNA sequence: TGTGCCAGCAGCCTACGAGCGAGGTACAATGAGCAGTTCTTC. Translated: CASSLRARYNEQFF.

The V and J genes are TRBV9 and TRBJ2-1, with 13 bases that match TRBD2. The CDR3 runs 15 residues. J gave up 7 bases and V 2 bases, and 3 bases lay outside the gene matches. Germline V CDR1 and CDR2: SGDLS, YYNGEE. CDR3 bases: TGTGCCAGCAGCGTCAGACTAGCGGGAGGAAATGAGCAGTTCTTC. It yields the protein CASSVRLAGGNEQFF.

The chain employs TRBV15 and TRBJ2-1; TRBD1 might be the D (5 bases). The CDR3 has 17 amino acids. V was pared by 0 bases and J by 1 base, with 13 bases between. Germline V gene data show CDR1 as LNHNV and CDR2 as YYDKDF (reference sequence). CDR3 in amino acids: CATSRDLVGASYNEQFF. Written as DNA, the CDR3 is TGTGCCACCAGCAGAGATCTCGTAGGGGCGTCCTACAATGAGCAGTTCTTC.

This chain connects TRBV7-2 to TRBJ2-5; possible D gene TRBD2, 7 bases. The CDR3 length is 15 residues. The germline V and J ends were trimmed by 5 bases and 3 bases, with 16 bases remaining between them. The germline V gene has CDR1 SGHTA and CDR2 FQGNSA. CDR3 nucleotide sequence: TGTGCCAGCAGCCCTGGGGGGGGCCCAGAAGAGACCCAGTACTTC. Its translation: CASSPGGGPEETQYF.

V usage is TRBV5-6 and J usage is TRBJ2-3; unclear D gene. The CDR3 contains 14 residues. Trimming took off 2 bases at V and 2 bases at J, with 9 bases between the two ends. Germline V gene sequence: CDR1 SGHDT, CDR2 YYEEEE. The CDR3 coding sequence is TGTGCCAGCAGCTTCGCGGATTACACAGATACGCAGTATTTT. Its protein product is CASSFADYTDTQYF.

V gene TRBV7-8 combines with J gene TRBJ2-7; weak D call: TRBD1 (5 bases). CDR3 length: 13 amino acids. V shed 2 bases and J shed 6 bases, with 11 bases lying between them. The germline gives CDR1 SGHVS, CDR2 FQNEAQ. CDR3 amino acids: CASSLIDQGEQYF. In DNA, the CDR3 is TGTGCCAGCAGCTTAATCGACCAGGGCGAGCAGTACTTC. The full variable domain, its missing parts supplied by reference TRBV7-8 and TRBJ2-7, is GAGVSQSPRYKVAKRGQDVALRCDPISGHVSLFWYQQALGQGPEFLTYFQNEAQLDKSGLPSDRFFAERPEGSVSTLKIQRTQQEDSAVYLCASSLIDQGEQYFGPGTRLTVT.

The rearrangement joins TRBV7-9 to TRBJ2-1, with D possibly TRBD2 on 6 matching bases. The V gene's germline CDR1 is SEHNR and CDR2 FQNEAQ (reference sequence). Trimming pared 1 base from V and 13 bases from J, leaving 20 bases between. The CDR3 covers 15 residues. CDR3 loop: CASSLGASGYGRQFF. For the CDR3, the DNA is TGTGCCAGCAGCTTAGGGGCCAGCGGGTACGGCCGCCAGTTCTTC.

This chain joins TRBV11-2 and TRBJ1-5; possible D gene TRBD1, 5 bases. The CDR3 runs 15 residues. Per the germline V gene, CDR1 is SGHAT and CDR2 is FQNNGV. Between the trimmed V and J ends, which lost 2 bases and 3 bases, there was a span of 11 bases. CDR3 in DNA: TGTGCCAGCAGCTTATCAGGGTTACTCAATCAGCCCCAGCATTTT. Translation gives CASSLSGLLNQPQHF.

This clone occurred once. The genes are TRBV9 and TRBJ1-3; 8 bases fit TRBD1. The CDR3 loop spans 14 amino acids. CDR1 is SGDLS and CDR2 is YYNGEE in the germline V gene. Trimming took 4 bases from V and 8 from J; bases not matched to a gene: 8. CDR3 DNA: TGTGCCAGCAGCATACTGGACAGGGTGGACACCATATATTTT. This codes for CASSILDRVDTIYF.

The chain employs TRBV6-1 and TRBJ2-2; possible D gene TRBD2, 5 bases. Germline lookup yields CDR1 MNHNS and CDR2 SASEGT. This CDR3 has 14 amino acids. Trimming removed 4 bases from V and 6 bases from J, with 12 bases in between. The CDR3 loop reads CASSGLSGAGELFF. CDR3 DNA sequence: TGTGCCAGCAGTGGACTAAGTGGGGCCGGGGAGCTGTTTTTT.

The rearrangement uses TRBV28 and TRBJ2-1; D might be TRBD2 (6 bases). V was pared by 6 bases and J by 7 bases, with 13 bases between. CDR3 length: 13 residues. Germline CDR1 MDHEN, CDR2 SYDVKM. CDR3 sequence: CASSGLLGNEQFF. The CDR3 DNA sequence: TGTGCCAGCAGCGGACTACTAGGGAATGAGCAGTTCTTC.

This rearrangement joins TRBV11-2 to TRBJ2-7, with a weak D call TRBD1 (6 bases). Trimming pared 0 bases from V and 1 base from J, leaving 25 bases between. The CDR3 sequence is 20 residues long. CDR1 is SGHAT and CDR2 is FQNNGV in the germline V gene. The CDR3 loop reads CASSLEAAGNRAHISYEQYF. The CDR3 coding sequence is TGTGCCAGCAGCTTAGAGGCGGCCGGGAACAGGGCCCACATTTCCTACGAGCAGTACTTC.

The chain couples TRBV7-8 to TRBJ1-2, with a tentative D call TRBD1 (5 bases). The CDR3 sequence is 12 residues long. The germline V gene encodes CDR1 SGHVS and CDR2 FQNEAQ. Trimming removed 5 bases from V and 3 bases from J, with 7 bases in between. The CDR3 region is CASSGGDYGYTF. DNA for the CDR3: TGTGCCAGCAGCGGGGGGGACTATGGCTACACCTTC.

V and J are TRBV28 and TRBJ2-7; 7 positions match TRBD2. Per germline, CDR1 MDHEN and CDR2 SYDVKM. CDR3 length equals 21 residues. Trimming took 2 bases from V and 0 from J; bases not matched to a gene: 22. CDR3 residues: CASSLDIKLLTREDLSYEQYF. The CDR3 coding sequence is TGTGCCAGCAGTTTAGATATTAAACTCCTGACACGGGAGGACCTCTCCTACGAGCAGTACTTC.

This chain joins TRBV2 and TRBJ2-7, with 14 bases identical to TRBD2. CDR3 length equals 14 residues. Germline V lookup: CDR1 SNHLY, CDR2 FYNNEI. The ends lost 8 bases at V and 7 bases at J; junction bases unmatched: 7. CDR3 sequence (DNA): TGTGCCAGCTCCCGGACTAGCGGGGGGAGTGAGCAGTACTTC. It encodes CASSRTSGGSEQYF.

The chain combines TRBV7-9 with TRBJ2-1, with 12 bases aligning to TRBD2. The germline CDR1 and CDR2 sequences are SEHNR and FQNEAQ (reference sequence). This CDR3 comprises 16 residues. Trimming took 4 bases from V and 6 from J; bases not matched to a gene: 7. Here the CDR3 reads CASSSSLAGGSNEQFF. DNA for the CDR3: TGTGCCAGCAGCTCGAGTCTAGCGGGAGGGTCCAATGAGCAGTTCTTC.